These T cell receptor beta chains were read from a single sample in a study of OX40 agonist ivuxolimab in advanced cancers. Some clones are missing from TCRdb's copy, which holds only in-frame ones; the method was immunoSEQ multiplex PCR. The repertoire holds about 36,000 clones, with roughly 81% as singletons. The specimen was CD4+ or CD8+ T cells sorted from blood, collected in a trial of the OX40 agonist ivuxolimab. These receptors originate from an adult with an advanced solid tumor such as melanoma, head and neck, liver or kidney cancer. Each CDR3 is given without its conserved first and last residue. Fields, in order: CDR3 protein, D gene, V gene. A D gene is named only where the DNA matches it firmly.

CDR3: ASSHTVSSFYEQY
D: .
V: TRBV7-6

CDR3: ASRSNPSYNSPLH
D: .
V: TRBV7-6

CDR3: ASRGWGRTSYNEQF
D: .
V: TRBV5-5

CDR3: ASRSLMDFQETQY
D: .
V: TRBV6-4

CDR3: ASSGEGTKNIQY
D: TRBD2
V: TRBV6-6

CDR3: ASSPRYGSKSTDTQY
D: .
V: TRBV7-9

CDR3: ASSSDPGTAYGYT
D: .
V: TRBV5-1

CDR3: ASSFVAPLVGTQY
D: .
V: TRBV5-8

CDR3: ASKDTNTEAF
D: .
V: TRBV6-1

CDR3: ASSAEHSPDTQY
D: .
V: TRBV9

CDR3: ASTAGVGYT
D: .
V: TRBV6-5

CDR3: ASRDRWDEQF
D: .
V: TRBV2

CDR3: ASSTRQGGITQY
D: TRBD1
V: TRBV13

CDR3: ASSTWTVNTGELF
D: .
V: TRBV6-1

CDR3: ASSASFGVAEAF
D: .
V: TRBV11-3

CDR3: ASSPFSGETQY
D: TRBD2
V: TRBV18

CDR3: ASSAAGGLTFNEQF
D: TRBD2
V: TRBV9

CDR3: ASSFRQEYSPLH
D: .
V: TRBV6-5

CDR3: ASSSANTGELF
D: .
V: TRBV6-6

CDR3: ASSSGRSNEQF
D: .
V: TRBV7-9

CDR3: ASSETGPDTQY
D: .
V: TRBV6-5

CDR3: ASSYLTGGWGNNEQF
D: TRBD1
V: TRBV27

CDR3: ASSYRNTEAF
D: .
V: TRBV6-4

CDR3: ASSPPGTGFAEQY
D: TRBD1
V: TRBV6-5

CDR3: ASSSGQTYGYT
D: .
V: TRBV7-9

CDR3: ASSVLGTGNTEAF
D: .
V: TRBV5-1

CDR3: ASSFTSGNTGELF
D: TRBD2
V: TRBV7-3

CDR3: AWWDRIYGYT
D: TRBD1
V: TRBV30

CDR3: ASRNSGTGAYEQY
D: TRBD1
V: TRBV27

CDR3: ASSEDPRIGELF
D: .
V: TRBV10-1

CDR3: ASSLDRGAGYEQY
D: .
V: TRBV5-1

CDR3: ASTRGGGMTDTQY
D: .
V: TRBV7-2

CDR3: ASSSLAGGNTGELF
D: TRBD2
V: TRBV5-1

CDR3: ASSNPGGAGYT
D: .
V: TRBV6-5

CDR3: ASSMEGQPRGNEQF
D: .
V: TRBV19

CDR3: ASTLRAGAGNTIY
D: .
V: TRBV7-2

CDR3: ASSLAGSRDIQY
D: .
V: TRBV28

CDR3: ASSLDVNTDTQY
D: .
V: TRBV7-6

CDR3: ASSLQWASSSGNTIY
D: .
V: TRBV11-2

CDR3: SALLAYEQY
D: .
V: TRBV20-1

CDR3: ASSEGLAGAKNIQY
D: TRBD2
V: TRBV2

CDR3: ASSLGGSGGAETQY
D: TRBD2
V: TRBV7-2

CDR3: ASSATDRGINTIY
D: TRBD1
V: TRBV27

CDR3: AISLQQNTEAF
D: .
V: TRBV10-3

CDR3: ASKLAFSTDTQY
D: TRBD2
V: TRBV7-3

CDR3: ASRRGISYEQY
D: .
V: TRBV6-5

CDR3: ASGLQPQH
D: .
V: TRBV5-4

CDR3: ASSLELVAREQY
D: .
V: TRBV5-1

CDR3: ASSQDQINYGYT
D: .
V: TRBV4-1

CDR3: AWSIGTVQETQY
D: TRBD1
V: TRBV30

CDR3: ASSDGGSGEKLF
D: .
V: TRBV6-1

CDR3: ASRDGTASYEQY
D: TRBD1
V: TRBV6-6

CDR3: ASSRDSSTDTQY
D: .
V: TRBV7-3

CDR3: ASRRDGNQPQH
D: .
V: TRBV6-4

CDR3: ASSPDRVYGYT
D: TRBD1
V: TRBV28

CDR3: ASSLGRGLNTGELF
D: TRBD1
V: TRBV28

CDR3: ASSADPTGELF
D: .
V: TRBV5-1

CDR3: SVNPGLAGRETQY
D: TRBD2
V: TRBV29-1

CDR3: ASSDRVQPQH
D: .
V: TRBV6-4